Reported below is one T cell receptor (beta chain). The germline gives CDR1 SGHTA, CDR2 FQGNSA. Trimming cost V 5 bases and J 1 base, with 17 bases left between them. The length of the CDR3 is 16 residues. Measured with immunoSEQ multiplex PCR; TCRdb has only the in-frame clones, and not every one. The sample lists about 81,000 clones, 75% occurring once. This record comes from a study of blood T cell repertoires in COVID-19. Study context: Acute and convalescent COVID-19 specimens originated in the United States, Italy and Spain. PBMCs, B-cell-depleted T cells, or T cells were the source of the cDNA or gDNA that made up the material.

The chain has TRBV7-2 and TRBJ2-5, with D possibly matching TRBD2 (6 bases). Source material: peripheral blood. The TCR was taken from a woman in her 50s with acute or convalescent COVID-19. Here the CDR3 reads CASSPGDLAPQETQYF. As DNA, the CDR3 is TGTGCCAGCAGCCCGGGCGATCTAGCGCCCCAAGAGACCCAGTACTTC.